This TCR beta chain was identified during a study of blood T cells in healthy people across ages. Of note for this clonotype: Its specificity is not known.

PCR was performed a second time for about 6 to 12 cycles using a sample-barcoded 5' primer and a J-beta primer mix. Tags on each cDNA molecule came from a template-switch adaptor with 12 random nucleotides. Each CDR3 protein is one row after TCRdb ran MiXCR on the 5' RACE reads. Seen here are 650,000 to 900,000 distinct CDR3 sequences, approximately 59% observed once, and the top ten hold roughly 26%. Study-level points and caveats: The authors considered diversity estimates from one million T cells to be underestimates. A strong correlation was found between TCR beta diversity and the percentage of naive T cells.

V was pared by 3 bases and J by 2 bases, with 8 bases between. This CDR3 is built from 13 residues. The gene calls are TRBV12-3 or TRBV12-4 and TRBJ2-7; tentatively, D is TRBD1 (5 bases). The sequencing sample was made of blood. The TCR was taken from a man aged 25-40 years in good health. CDR3 nucleotides: TGTGCCAGCAGTTTTCAGGGCCCCTACGAGCAGTACTTC. As protein: CASSFQGPYEQYF.